A selection of T cell receptor beta chains follows, all from one sample in a study of blood T cell repertoires in COVID-19. This table comes from immunoSEQ multiplex PCR, and its TCRdb copy is limited to in-frame clones, with some not included. The repertoire holds about 170,000 clones, with 75% to 90% as singletons. The specimen was peripheral blood. The receptors derive from a woman aged 55-70 years with acute or convalescent COVID-19. Each CDR3 is given with its conserved first and last residue. D genes are given only for firm matches. Rows give clone size only sometimes, using once, few, many, or a class for an expanded clone.

CDR3aa	CDR3nt	abundance	v_gene	j_gene	d_gene
CASSFLPGGLYNEQFF	TGTGCCAGCAGCTTTTTGCCGGGGGGACTTTACAATGAGCAGTTCTTC	once	TRBV7-2	TRBJ2-1	TRBD2
CAWSVLAGRGYTF	TGTGCCTGGAGTGTACTGGCAGGGCGAGGCTACACCTTC	.	TRBV30	TRBJ1-2	.
CSVERGGLSYEQYF	TGCAGCGTTGAACGAGGAGGCCTCTCCTACGAGCAGTACTTC	few	TRBV29-1	TRBJ2-7	.
CASSRGGEDTQYF	TGTGCCAGCAGTCGAGGGGGAGAAGATACGCAGTATTTT	.	TRBV5-6	TRBJ2-3	.
CARSRSDRGPEKLFF	TGTGCCAGAAGCCGATCGGACAGGGGGCCTGAAAAACTGTTTTTT	.	TRBV5-3	TRBJ1-4	TRBD1
CASSPSQFVAKNIQYF	TGTGCCAGCAGCCCTTCACAGTTCGTAGCCAAAAACATTCAGTACTTC	once	TRBV7-2	TRBJ2-4	.
CASSLQGGANYGYTF	TGTGCCAGCAGTTTACAGGGGGGAGCTAACTATGGCTACACCTTC	.	TRBV6-5	TRBJ1-2	TRBD1
CASSQDLGTFLNTGELFF	TGCGCCAGCAGCCAAGATCTGGGGACATTCTTGAACACCGGGGAGCTGTTTTTT	.	TRBV4-3	TRBJ2-2	.
CAWSVTDRDSNQPQHF	TGTGCCTGGAGTGTTACGGACAGGGATAGCAATCAGCCCCAGCATTTT	.	TRBV30	TRBJ1-5	TRBD1
CASSYVGGNEQFF	TGTGCCAGCAGTTACGTAGGGGGCAATGAGCAGTTCTTC	.	TRBV6-6	TRBJ2-1	.
CASSRGQGDDGYTF	TGTGCCAGCAGCAGAGGACAGGGGGACGACGGCTACACCTTC	.	TRBV7-6	TRBJ1-2	TRBD1
CASSSTGPNYGYTF	TGTGCCAGCAGCTCGACAGGTCCGAACTATGGCTACACCTTC	.	TRBV7-8	TRBJ1-2	.
CASSQGAGNTEAFF	TGTGCCAGCAGCCAAGGGGCTGGGAACACTGAAGCTTTCTTT	.	TRBV14	TRBJ1-1	.
CASTGLGDGEQYF	TGTGCCAGCACGGGACTAGGGGATGGGGAGCAGTACTTC	.	TRBV7-9	TRBJ2-7	TRBD2
CASGRGGVGNQPQHF	TGTGCCAGCGGCCGGGGGGGTGTCGGCAATCAGCCCCAGCATTTT	.	TRBV6-5	TRBJ1-5	.
CASSIIGAYNEQFF	TGTGCCAGTAGTATAATCGGAGCCTACAATGAGCAGTTCTTC	.	TRBV19	TRBJ2-1	.
CASSQTGRNTEAFF	TGTGCCAGCAGCCAAACAGGGCGGAACACTGAAGCTTTCTTT	.	TRBV3-1/TRBV3-2	TRBJ1-1	.
CASTHSGGTGELFF	TGTGCCAGCACCCACAGCGGGGGGACCGGGGAGCTGTTTTTT	.	TRBV9	TRBJ2-2	TRBD2
CASSSQGSYEQYF	TGTGCCAGCAGTTCCCAGGGATCCTACGAGCAGTACTTC	.	TRBV27	TRBJ2-7	.
CASSVEGTTNEKLFF	TGTGCCAGCAGCGTAGAGGGGACAACTAATGAAAAACTGTTTTTT	.	TRBV9	TRBJ1-4	.
CASSPHAGGSEPQHF	TGTGCCAGCAGCCCTCACGCGGGGGGGTCGGAGCCCCAGCATTTT	.	TRBV7-9	TRBJ1-5	.
CASRDTRNTEAFF	TGTGCCAGCAGGGACACGCGGAACACTGAAGCTTTCTTT	.	TRBV12-3/TRBV12-4	TRBJ1-1	.
CASSFQQGNTEAFF	TGCGCCAGCAGCTTCCAACAGGGAAACACTGAAGCTTTCTTT	.	TRBV5-1	TRBJ1-1	.
CASSPSREYEQYF	TGTGCCAGCAGTCCATCTAGAGAGTACGAGCAGTACTTC	.	TRBV12-3/TRBV12-4	TRBJ2-7	.
CASSDKLAGGRNEQFF	TGTGCCAGCAGTGATAAACTAGCGGGAGGTCGCAATGAGCAGTTCTTC	.	TRBV6-1	TRBJ2-1	TRBD2
CASRALYNEQFF	TGTGCCAGCAGAGCCCTATACAATGAGCAGTTCTTC	.	TRBV5-6	TRBJ2-1	.
CAIRGGKNYGYTF	TGTGCCATCAGGGGAGGGAAAAACTATGGCTACACCTTC	.	TRBV10-3	TRBJ1-2	.
CASIRRGEQYF	TGTGCCAGCATCCGACGAGGCGAGCAGTACTTC	once	TRBV5-8	TRBJ2-7	.
CAIAKRQATGETQYF	TGTGCCATAGCCAAGAGACAGGCGACGGGGGAGACCCAGTACTTC	.	TRBV6-5	TRBJ2-5	.
CASRPRGGAYYGYTF	TGTGCCAGCAGACCTCGGGGGGGGGCCTACTATGGCTACACCTTC	.	TRBV27	TRBJ1-2	.
CASSREIYNSPLHF	TGTGCCAGCAGCCGGGAGATCTATAATTCACCCCTCCACTTT	.	TRBV5-6	TRBJ1-6	.